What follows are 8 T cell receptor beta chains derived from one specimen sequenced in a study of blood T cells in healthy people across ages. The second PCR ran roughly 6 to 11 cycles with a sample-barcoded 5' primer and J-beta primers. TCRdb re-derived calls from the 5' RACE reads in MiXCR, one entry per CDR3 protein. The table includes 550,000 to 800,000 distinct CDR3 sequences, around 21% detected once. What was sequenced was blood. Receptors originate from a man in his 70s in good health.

The CDR3, as DNA: TGTGCCAGCGGGAGGGGGAGAAACTACGAGCAGTACTTC. Translating it yields CASGRGRNYEQYF. The chain carries TRBV12-3 or TRBV12-4 and TRBJ2-7; D may be TRBD2 (7 bases). The length of the CDR3 is 13 residues. Trimming took off 8 bases at V and 3 bases at J, with 14 bases between the two ends.

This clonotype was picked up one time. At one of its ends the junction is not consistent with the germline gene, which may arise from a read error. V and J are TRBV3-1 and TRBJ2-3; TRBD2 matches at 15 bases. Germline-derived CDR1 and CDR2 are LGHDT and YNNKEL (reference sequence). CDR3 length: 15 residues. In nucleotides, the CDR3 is TGTGCCAGCAGAAGGGGACTAGCGGGAGGAGATACGCGGTATTTT. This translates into CASRRGLAGGDTRYF.

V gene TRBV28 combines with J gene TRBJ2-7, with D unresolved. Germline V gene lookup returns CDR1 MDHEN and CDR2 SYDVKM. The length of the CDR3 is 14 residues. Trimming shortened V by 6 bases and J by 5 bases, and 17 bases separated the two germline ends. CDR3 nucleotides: TGTGCCAGCAGGAACGGACCGAACCTCCACGAGCAGTACTTC. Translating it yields CASRNGPNLHEQYF. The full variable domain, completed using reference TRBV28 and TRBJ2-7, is DVKVTQSSRYLVKRTGEKVFLECVQDMDHENMFWYRQDPGLGLRLIYFSYDVKMKEKGDIPEGYSVSREKKERFSLILESASTNQTSMYLCASRNGPNLHEQYFGPGTRLTVT.

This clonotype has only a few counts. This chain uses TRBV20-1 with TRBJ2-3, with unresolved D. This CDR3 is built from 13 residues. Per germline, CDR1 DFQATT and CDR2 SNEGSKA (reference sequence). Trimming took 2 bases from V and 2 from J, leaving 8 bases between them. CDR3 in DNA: TGCAGTGCTAGACTAGAAAACACAGATACGCAGTATTTT. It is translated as CSARLENTDTQYF.

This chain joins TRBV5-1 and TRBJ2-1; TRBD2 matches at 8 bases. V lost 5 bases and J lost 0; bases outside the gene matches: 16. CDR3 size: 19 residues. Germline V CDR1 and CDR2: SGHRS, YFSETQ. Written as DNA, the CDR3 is TGCGCCAGCAGAGAGAGCGGGAGAGGGGCACCGGGCTCCTACAATGAGCAGTTCTTC. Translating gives CASRESGRGAPGSYNEQFF.

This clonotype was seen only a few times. The CDR3 nucleotides read TGTGCCAGCAATGTGGATGGGGCCGGTGGGGAGCTGTTTTTT. It is translated as CASNVDGAGGELFF. This rearrangement joins TRBV2 to TRBJ2-2; D perhaps matches TRBD1 (5 bases). This CDR3 has 14 amino acids. CDR1 is SNHLY and CDR2 is FYNNEI in the germline V gene. V gave up 7 bases and J gave up 8 bases, with 17 bases separating them.

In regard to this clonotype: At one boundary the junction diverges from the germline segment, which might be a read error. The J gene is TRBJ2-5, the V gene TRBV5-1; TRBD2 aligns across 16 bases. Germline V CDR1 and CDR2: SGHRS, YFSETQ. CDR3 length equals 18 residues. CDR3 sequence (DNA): TGCGCCGGCAGCTGGGGGACTAGCGGGAGGGCATCCCAAGAGACCCAGTACTTT. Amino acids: CAGSWGTSGRASQETQYF.

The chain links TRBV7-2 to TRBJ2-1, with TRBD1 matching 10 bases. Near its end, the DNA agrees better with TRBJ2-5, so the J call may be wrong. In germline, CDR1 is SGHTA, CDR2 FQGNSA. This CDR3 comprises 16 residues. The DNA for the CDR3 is TGTGCCAGCACTGGACAAGACAGGGGGCTAGGGGAGACCCAGTACTTC. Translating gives CASTGQDRGLGETQYF.